These T cell receptor beta chains were read from a single sample in a study of blood T cells in healthy people across ages. TCRdb re-called the 5' RACE reads through MiXCR, storing one row per CDR3 protein. The data show roughly 1,500,000 distinct CDR3 sequences, roughly 32% seen once. Sequenced material: blood. Source of these receptors: a woman between 25 and 40 years old in good health. CDR3s include the opening cysteine and the closing phenylalanine or tryptophan. A D gene is named only where the DNA matches it firmly. The size entry is marked missing in some rows and otherwise reads once, few, many or a size class.

V	J	D	size	DNA	CDR3
TRBV5-1	TRBJ2-7	TRBD2	many	TGCGCCAGCAGCTCGGGACTAGCGGGCTCCTACGAGCAGTACTTC	CASSSGLAGSYEQYF
TRBV20-1	TRBJ2-1	TRBD2	few	TGCAGTGGCGCTGGCGGGAGCTACAATGAGCAGTTCTTC	CSGAGGSYNEQFF
TRBV20-1	TRBJ1-1	-	few	TGCAGTGCTAGAGAAGCAGGGAAGTACACTGAAGCTTTCTTT	CSAREAGKYTEAFF
TRBV4-1	TRBJ1-2	-	-	TGCGCCAGCAGCCAAGGGGTCGGTCGGCAAGCTAACTATGGCTACACCTTC	CASSQGVGRQANYGYTF
TRBV14	TRBJ1-1	-	few	TGTGCCAGCAGCCCACGCGGGCCGCGGAACACTGAAGCTTTCTTT	CASSPRGPRNTEAFF
TRBV24-1	TRBJ2-1	-	few	TGTGCCACCAGTGACCTTGACAGTTACAATGAGCAGTTCTTC	CATSDLDSYNEQFF
TRBV30	TRBJ2-7	-	-	TGTGCCTGGAAGGCGGGGATATCCTACGAGCAGTACTTC	CAWKAGISYEQYF
TRBV28	TRBJ2-7	TRBD2	-	TGTGCCAGTTCAGGCGGGAGTAGGTACGAGCAGTACTTC	CASSGGSRYEQYF
TRBV4-1	TRBJ2-5	-	few	TGCGCCAGCAGCCAAGATGGCCGGGGGTTCGAAGAGACCCAGTACTTC	CASSQDGRGFEETQYF
TRBV7-9	TRBJ1-1	-	few	TGTGCCAGCAGCCTTCCTACGCAGACTGAAGCTTTCTTT	CASSLPTQTEAFF
TRBV28	TRBJ2-7	-	few	TGTGCCAGCAGTCAGCCCAGAAACCCCTACGAGCAGTACTTC	CASSQPRNPYEQYF
TRBV5-6	TRBJ2-7	TRBD1	-	TGTGCCAGCAGCTCGGACAGGGGGCTAGATGAGCAGTACTTC	CASSSDRGLDEQYF
TRBV3-1	TRBJ2-2	TRBD2	-	TGTGCCAGCAGCCACAGGACTAGCGGGGGGCCCACCGGGGAGCTGTTTTTT	CASSHRTSGGPTGELFF
TRBV9	TRBJ2-3	-	once	TGTGCCAGCTGCCGGGAACCACGGGATACGCAGTATTTT	CASCREPRDTQYF
TRBV9	TRBJ2-7	TRBD1	-	TGTGCCAGCAGCGTATGGGGACAGGGAACCTACGAGCAGTACTTC	CASSVWGQGTYEQYF
TRBV3-1	TRBJ2-1	-	-	TGTGCCAGCAGCCAATTACTAGGCAATGAGCAGTTCTTC	CASSQLLGNEQFF
TRBV30	TRBJ1-2	-	-	TGTGCCTACAGGAGCGCTGGGTATGGCTACACCTTC	CAYRSAGYGYTF
TRBV29-1	TRBJ2-5	-	many	TGCAGCGTTGAACAGGGGTCAGAGACCCAGTACTTC	CSVEQGSETQYF
TRBV18	TRBJ2-1	-	-	TGTGCCAGCTCATTTACCGGGGACCCGAATCAGTTCTTC	CASSFTGDPNQFF
TRBV10-3	TRBJ2-7	-	-	TGTGCCATCAGTGAGTTCGAAGGGGGGGGGGAGCAGTACTTC	CAISEFEGGGEQYF
TRBV5-1	TRBJ2-1	TRBD1	-	TGCGCCAGCAGCGTTGACAGGGAGTACAATGAGCAGGTCTTC	CASSVDREYNEQVF
TRBV28	TRBJ2-7	-	-	TGTGCCAGCACCGCCGGGACAAATTACGAGCGGTACTTC	CASTAGTNYERYF
TRBV5-1	TRBJ1-1	TRBD1	-	TGCGCCAGCAGCTTGGAGAGGGGGCAGAAAGCTTTCTTT	CASSLERGQKAFF
TRBV29-1	TRBJ2-7	-	-	TGCAGCGTTGGGGACACTAACGAGCACTACTTC	CSVGDTNEHYF
TRBV9	TRBJ2-3	TRBD2	few	TGTGCCAGCAGCGTTGGGACTAGCGGGGTCGGCACAGATACGCAGTATTTT	CASSVGTSGVGTDTQYF
TRBV27	TRBJ2-7	-	-	TGTGCCAGCAGTTTAAGGTGGGGGGGCCGTGACGAGCAGTACTTC	CASSLRWGGRDEQYF
TRBV6-1	TRBJ1-4	-	-	TGTGCCAGCAGTGCGACATATACAGGGACTGAAAAACTGTTTTTT	CASSATYTGTEKLFF
TRBV3-1	TRBJ1-5	-	few	TGTGCCAGCAGCCAAGACCCCCATGGGGCCCAGCCCCAGCATTTT	CASSQDPHGAQPQHF
TRBV28	TRBJ2-1	-	-	TGTGCCAGCAGTGTAGACTCCCGAACTTTCTTCAATGAGCAGTTCTTC	CASSVDSRTFFNEQFF
TRBV7-9	TRBJ2-7	TRBD2	-	TGTGCCAGCACCAGCGGGGGCCGACCCTACGAGCAGTACTTC	CASTSGGRPYEQYF
TRBV27	TRBJ1-2	TRBD1	few	TGTGCCAGCAGTATCCGGACAGGACAGAATGGCTACACCTTC	CASSIRTGQNGYTF
TRBV4-1	TRBJ2-7	TRBD1	many	TGCGCCAGCAGCCAAGATAATTTGGTCAGGGGGAACGAGCAGTACTTC	CASSQDNLVRGNEQYF
TRBV4-1	TRBJ2-7	TRBD2	few	TGCGCCAGCAGCCAAGATTCATTAGACCTAGCGGGAGTCTACGAGCAGTACTTC	CASSQDSLDLAGVYEQYF
TRBV28	TRBJ2-7	-	-	TGTGCCAGCAGTTTCGACGTCCCGGCAACCTACGAGCAGTACTTC	CASSFDVPATYEQYF
TRBV6-4	TRBJ2-3	TRBD2	few	TGTGCCAGCAGTTCTTCCCCAGCGGGGGCCACAGATACGCAGTATTTT	CASSSSPAGATDTQYF
TRBV28	TRBJ2-7	-	once	TGTGCCACCGACAGTAGTTCCTACGAGCAGTACTTC	CATDSSSYEQYF
TRBV9	TRBJ2-5	TRBD2	-	TGTGCCAGCAGCCCCGATTTAGCGGGAGGGGAGACCCAGTACTTC	CASSPDLAGGETQYF
TRBV20-1	TRBJ1-1	TRBD1	few	TGCAGTGCTGCACCGGGACAGGGAGGAAACACTGAAGCTTTCTTT	CSAAPGQGGNTEAFF
TRBV9	TRBJ2-1	-	-	TGTGCCAGCAGCTTCCTGTTGGATGAGCAGTTCTTC	CASSFLLDEQFF
TRBV20-1	TRBJ1-6	-	few	TGCAGTGCTAGAGAGACATTAACAAATTCACCCCTCCACTTT	CSARETLTNSPLHF
TRBV7-2	TRBJ2-5	TRBD1	few	TGTGCCAGCAGCTTAGAGCAGGGGGAAGAGACCCAGTACTTC	CASSLEQGEETQYF